The clone carrying this T cell receptor beta chain came up a few times. This sample stems from a study of blood T cell repertoires in COVID-19. Study as a whole: Acute and convalescent COVID-19 specimens originated in the United States, Italy and Spain.

Trimming removed 4 bases from V and 2 bases from J; junction bases left unmatched: 16. The CDR3 extends over 20 amino acids. Germline V gene data show CDR1 as MDHEN and CDR2 as SYDVKM. Assay used: immunoSEQ multiplex PCR; TCRdb lists only in-frame clones, some missing. The profile shows some 60,000 clones, 70% to 90% of them singletons. V usage is TRBV28 and J usage is TRBJ2-7; 14 bases fit TRBD2. Sequencing input: peripheral blood. This TCR came from a man in his sixties with acute or convalescent COVID-19. CDR3 loop: CASSSLPAGTSGGLPYEQYF. The CDR3 DNA follows: TGTGCCAGCAGTTCTCTGCCGGCCGGGACTAGCGGGGGTCTTCCCTACGAGCAGTACTTC.